Listed below are T cell receptor beta chains from one sample, sequenced in a study of cytomegalovirus exposure and HLA in healthy donors. Profiling relied on immunoSEQ multiplex PCR, and the TCRdb table lists in-frame clones only, not all of them. The sample carries about 130,000 clones, roughly 90% recorded once. Sequences were obtained from PBMCs. The source is a man younger than 40 in good health and CMV-seronegative. Both conserved end residues are part of each CDR3. A D gene is named only where the DNA matches it firmly. The size entry is marked missing in some rows and otherwise reads once, few, many or a size class.

TRBJ1-5,TRBV7-9,TRBD1,-,TGTGCCAGCAGCTTAGCAGACAGGGTTGTTCAGCCCCAGCATTTT,CASSLADRVVQPQHF
TRBJ2-1,TRBV5-1,TRBD2,-,TGCGCCAGCAGCTTACAGCGGGAAAACAATGAGCAGTTCTTC,CASSLQRENNEQFF
TRBJ2-7,TRBV9,TRBD2,-,TGTGCCAGCATCGGGGGAGGACTAGCTTCCCCTAGGCCCAACTACGAGCAGTACTTC,CASIGGGLASPRPNYEQYF
TRBJ1-5,TRBV27,TRBD1,-,TGTGCCAGCAGGGACAGGGGTTTTCACCAGCCCCAGCATTTT,CASRDRGFHQPQHF
TRBJ2-7,TRBV7-2,-,-,TGTGCCAGCAGACCCCTGTCCGCGAGCTACGAGCAGTACTTC,CASRPLSASYEQYF
TRBJ1-2,TRBV6-6,-,-,TGTGCCAGCAGTTACAGTCCCAGGGTTGGCGGCTACACCTTC,CASSYSPRVGGYTF
TRBJ1-6,TRBV27,TRBD1,-,TGTGCCAGCAGTTACAGGGGGCGCTCCTATAATTCACCCCTCCACTTT,CASSYRGRSYNSPLHF
TRBJ2-7,TRBV2,-,-,TGTGCCAGCAGTGAAGCGCTTCCCAGGGGCTCGGCCGAGCAGTACTTC,CASSEALPRGSAEQYF
TRBJ2-7,TRBV18,-,-,TGTGCCAGCTCACCAGGAGGTAAGGGGGCCTACGAGCAGTACTTC,CASSPGGKGAYEQYF
TRBJ2-2,TRBV19,-,-,TGTGCCAGTATCGGTGGCACCGGGGAGCTGTTTTTT,CASIGGTGELFF
TRBJ2-5,TRBV13,TRBD2,-,TGTGCCAGCTCCGGGGGAAGACTAGCGGGAGGCCTCCAAGAGACCCAGTACTTC,CASSGGRLAGGLQETQYF
TRBJ1-2,TRBV11-2,-,-,TGTGCCAGCAGCCCCGCGGACAGTAACTATGGCTACACCTTC,CASSPADSNYGYTF
TRBJ2-7,TRBV11-2,-,-,TGTGCCAGCAGCCCATCCCCAGGGTACGAGCAGTACTTC,CASSPSPGYEQYF
TRBJ1-2,TRBV4-3,-,-,TGCGCCAGCAGCCAAGACCGGATGGGTTCGGGGGGGCTACCCACCTTC,CASSQDRMGSGGLPTF
TRBJ1-4,TRBV6-6,-,once,TGTGCCAGCAGTTACCGCGGAAGGACTAATGAAAAACTGTTTTTT,CASSYRGRTNEKLFF
TRBJ2-7,TRBV29-1,TRBD1,-,TGCAGCGGATCCGGGACAGGCCCCTACGAGCAGTACTTC,CSGSGTGPYEQYF
TRBJ2-1,TRBV5-1,TRBD2,once,TGCGCCAGCAGCTTGGGTCTAGCGGAAATATACAATGAGCAGTTCTTC,CASSLGLAEIYNEQFF
TRBJ2-7,TRBV6-5,TRBD2,-,TGTGCCAGCAGTTACATAGCGGGAGACTCCGAGCAGTACTTC,CASSYIAGDSEQYF
TRBJ1-3,TRBV10-3,-,-,TGTGCCATCAGTGACTCCTCCTCCCCCTCTGGAAACACCATATATTTT,CAISDSSSPSGNTIYF
TRBJ2-6,TRBV25-1,-,once,TGTGCCAGCAGTGAACAATACAGGGCTGGGGCCAACGTCCTGACTTTC,CASSEQYRAGANVLTF
TRBJ2-7,TRBV2,-,-,TGTGCCAGCAGTTCGATCCCGGGCGGGACCTACGAGCAGTACTTC,CASSSIPGGTYEQYF
TRBJ1-2,TRBV29-1,TRBD1,-,TGCAGCGTCCCAGGGACAGCCAACTATGGCTACACCTTC,CSVPGTANYGYTF